Below, 30 T cell receptor beta chains from the same sample are listed, as sequenced in a study of sequential checkpoint blockade in melanoma. Stated treatment: randomized to nivolumab then ipilimumab (arm A) or the reverse (arm B). The data were produced by immunoSEQ multiplex PCR, yet TCRdb's version contains in-frame clones alone and is incomplete. The profile covers 15,000 to 25,000 clones, with 82% appearing a single time and over 50% taken by the ten largest. This material consisted of CD8+ T cells sorted from blood (inferred from file names), taken from a patient given nivolumab and ipilimumab in sequence. These receptors originate from a human donor with melanoma.

The chain couples TRBV7-2 to TRBJ2-3, with 13 bases identical to TRBD2. J was trimmed by 0 bases and V by 4 bases; bases with no gene match: 7. The CDR3 is 18 amino acids. In germline, CDR1 is SGHTA, CDR2 FQGNSA. Here the CDR3 reads CASSWGTSGMISTDTQYF. The CDR3 DNA reads as TGTGCCAGCAGCTGGGGGACTAGCGGGATGATTAGCACAGATACGCAGTATTTT.

This chain uses TRBV11-3 with TRBJ1-1; D is undetermined. In germline, CDR1 is SGHNT, CDR2 YENEEA. V was clipped by 1 base and J by 4 bases, with 7 bases between them. This CDR3 has 13 amino acids. The CDR3 spells CASSLGQATEAFF. As DNA, the CDR3 is TGTGCCAGCAGCTTAGGGCAGGCCACTGAAGCTTTCTTT.

The chain has TRBV6-5 and TRBJ2-1; TRBD2 agrees at 7 bases. From germline, CDR1 is MNHEY and CDR2 SVGAGI. The CDR3 sequence is 16 residues long. The V segment lost 0 bases and the J segment 5 bases; nucleotides outside the gene matches: 7. The CDR3 nucleotides are TGTGCCAGCAGTTACTCCCGCGGGGGAGGGGACAATGAGCAGTTCTTC. Translated: CASSYSRGGGDNEQFF.

The V gene is TRBV5-1, the J gene TRBJ1-2; D unresolved. The V gene lost 0 bases and the J gene lost 3 bases, with 9 bases spanning the gap. From germline, CDR1 is SGHRS and CDR2 YFSETQ. This CDR3 is 14 amino acids long. The CDR3 nucleotides are TGCGCCAGCAGCTTGGGCCGGGGTTACTATGGCTACACCTTC. Translation: CASSLGRGYYGYTF.

The chain links TRBV9 to TRBJ2-2; 9 nucleotides match TRBD1. The V and J ends lost 7 bases and 0 bases, in that order; junction bases with no gene match: 1. Germline V CDR1 and CDR2: SGDLS, YYNGEE. This CDR3 is built from 14 residues. CDR3 residues: CASRQGANTGELFF. The CDR3 nucleotides are TGTGCCAGCCGACAGGGGGCGAACACCGGGGAGCTGTTTTTT.

This clone was detected once. The chain couples TRBV7-9 to TRBJ1-2, with TRBD1 as a possible D gene (6 bases). This CDR3 has 16 residues. The V gene's germline CDR1 is SEHNR and CDR2 FQNEAQ (reference sequence). Trimming pared 1 base from V and 4 bases from J, leaving 16 bases between. CDR3 region: CASSLDYREYAYGYTF. The CDR3 DNA reads as TGTGCCAGCAGCTTAGACTACAGGGAGTACGCCTATGGCTACACCTTC.

This rearrangement joins TRBV4-1 to TRBJ2-1; 9 nucleotides match TRBD2. CDR1 is MGHRA and CDR2 is YSYEKL in the germline V gene. This CDR3 is 16 amino acids long. Trimming took 0 bases from V and 6 from J; bases not matched to a gene: 6. CDR3 coding DNA: TGCGCCAGCAGCCAAGACCCGGGACTAGCAAGCAATGAGCAGTTCTTC. It yields the protein CASSQDPGLASNEQFF.

The chain couples TRBV5-1 to TRBJ1-2, with 8 bases identical to TRBD1. CDR1 is SGHRS, CDR2 YFSETQ, per germline. There are 15 residues in the CDR3. V lost 0 bases to trimming and J lost 2 bases; unmatched junction nucleotides: 3. The CDR3 sequence is CASSLARGPNYGYTF. The CDR3 DNA is TGCGCCAGCAGCTTGGCCAGGGGGCCGAACTATGGCTACACCTTC.

The chain employs TRBV4-2 and TRBJ2-1; 10 nucleotides agree with TRBD2. This CDR3 comprises 17 residues. Looked up from germline, CDR1 is LGHNA and CDR2 is YNFKEQ. V was clipped by 0 bases and J by 8 bases; unmatched bases: 10. The CDR3 DNA sequence: TGTGCCAGCAGCCAAGAGAACCTAGCGGGGGAGGGTGATGAGCAGTTCTTC. Translation: CASSQENLAGEGDEQFF.

V is TRBV27 and J is TRBJ2-1, with 8 bases that match TRBD2. The CDR3 loop spans 16 amino acids. Germline lookup yields CDR1 MNHEY and CDR2 SMNVEV (reference sequence). Trimming at V came to 6 bases and at J to 2 bases, leaving 9 bases not matched to a gene. The CDR3 protein is CASSLSFGGAYNEQFF. In DNA, the CDR3 is TGTGCCAGCAGCCTCTCTTTCGGGGGGGCCTACAATGAGCAGTTCTTC.

The chain carries TRBV28 and TRBJ1-2; D gene ambiguous. CDR1 is MDHEN, CDR2 SYDVKM, per germline. The CDR3 is made up of 15 amino acids. Trimming removed 1 base at V and 0 bases at J, with 9 bases between. The CDR3 here is CASSLSLLANYGYTF. The CDR3 nucleotides are TGTGCCAGCAGTTTATCACTGTTAGCTAACTATGGCTACACCTTC.

The chain employs TRBV28 and TRBJ1-1, with D perhaps matching TRBD1 (5 bases). The CDR3 has 15 amino acids. Looked up from germline, CDR1 is MDHEN and CDR2 is SYDVKM. The V end was cut by 6 bases, the J end by 1 base, with 15 bases between. CDR3 loop: CASRRRQYSNTEAFF. The CDR3 DNA reads as TGTGCCAGCAGACGAAGACAGTATTCGAACACTGAAGCTTTCTTT.

This rearrangement joins TRBV5-6 to TRBJ1-5; weak D call: TRBD1 (5 bases). The CDR3 spans 16 residues. V lost 5 bases, J lost 4 bases, and 19 bases lay in between. The germline V gene encodes CDR1 SGHDT and CDR2 YYEEEE. The chain's CDR3 is CASSNRRGRRNQPQHF. The CDR3 DNA sequence: TGTGCCAGCAGTAACCGGCGGGGCCGTCGTAATCAGCCCCAGCATTTT.

The rearrangement uses TRBV27 and TRBJ2-2; weak D call: TRBD2 (6 bases). The CDR3 totals 19 residues. Looked up from germline, CDR1 is MNHEY and CDR2 is SMNVEV (reference sequence). V was shortened by 3 bases and J by 0 bases, with 20 bases between the two germline ends. This chain's CDR3 is CASSFKNRGTRTNTGELFF. Written as DNA, the CDR3 is TGTGCCAGCAGTTTCAAGAATCGCGGGACGCGGACGAACACCGGGGAGCTGTTTTTT.

This clone was seen only once. The chain recombines TRBV4-2 with TRBJ1-6; 9 positions match TRBD1. This CDR3 region has 16 residues. V gave up 4 bases and J gave up 8 bases; unmatched junction bases: 9. In germline, CDR1 is LGHNA, CDR2 YNFKEQ. In nucleotides, the CDR3 is TGTGCCAGCAGCCGAGAAGCCGGGACAGGGTATTCACCCCTCCACTTT. Translation: CASSREAGTGYSPLHF.

The rearrangement joins TRBV15 to TRBJ1-5; D unclear. The CDR3 has 12 amino acids. CDR1 is LNHNV, CDR2 YYDKDF, per germline (reference sequence). Trimming shortened V by 5 bases and J by 5 bases, and 7 bases separated the two germline ends. The CDR3 DNA reads as TGTGCCACCAGCGTTGAGTATCAGCCCCAGCATTTT. This codes for CATSVEYQPQHF.

The genes are TRBV19 and TRBJ2-3; no definite D call. From germline, CDR1 is LNHDA and CDR2 SQIVND (reference sequence). Between the trimmed V and J ends, which lost 3 bases and 4 bases, there was a span of 5 bases. The CDR3 is made up of 12 amino acids. The CDR3 bases are TGTGCCAGTAGTATCTCAGCAGATACGCAGTATTTT. Amino acids: CASSISADTQYF.

The CDR3 loop reads CASTHGQGLTYEQYF. The DNA for the CDR3 is TGTGCCAGCACCCACGGACAGGGACTAACCTACGAGCAGTACTTC. The chain recombines TRBV27 with TRBJ2-7; D may be TRBD1 (8 bases). Germline V gene lookup returns CDR1 MNHEY and CDR2 SMNVEV (reference sequence). CDR3 length: 15 amino acids. Deletions cut 7 bases from V and 2 bases from J, with 18 bases between.

The genes are TRBV10-1 and TRBJ2-7; the D gene is possibly TRBD1 (5 bases). V was pared by 3 bases and J by 6 bases, with 21 bases between. CDR1 WNHNN and CDR2 SYGVQD come from the germline V gene (reference sequence). The CDR3 totals 16 residues. As DNA, the CDR3 is TGCGCCAGCAGTGAATCTTTTTGGGTCAGGGTTCCCGAGCAGTACTTC. Its protein product is CASSESFWVRVPEQYF.

The chain employs TRBV27 and TRBJ2-2, with unresolved D. This CDR3 contains 12 residues. With 5 bases removed from V and 6 bases from J, the gap between germline ends came to 7 bases. CDR1 and CDR2 (germline): MNHEY, SMNVEV (reference sequence). CDR3 nucleotide sequence: TGTGCCAGCAGTCCGGGTGCCGGGGAGCTGTTTTTT. Protein: CASSPGAGELFF.

This rearrangement joins TRBV15 to TRBJ2-1; TRBD2 matches at 13 bases. There are 15 residues in the CDR3. Germline V gene lookup returns CDR1 LNHNV and CDR2 YYDKDF (reference sequence). The V and J ends lost 0 bases and 9 bases, in that order; junction bases with no gene match: 2. DNA of the CDR3: TGTGCCACCAGCAGAGAACTAGCGGGGGGGGGTGAGCAGTTCTTC. This translates into CATSRELAGGGEQFF.

The chain is built from TRBV4-2 and TRBJ1-5, with 7 bases lining up with TRBD1. J was trimmed by 2 bases and V by 0 bases; bases with no gene match: 1. The germline CDR1 and CDR2 sequences are LGHNA and YNFKEQ. The length of the CDR3 is 15 residues. The CDR3 here is CASSQEQGGNQPQHF. The CDR3 bases are TGTGCCAGCAGCCAAGAGCAGGGGGGCAATCAGCCCCAGCATTTT.

Only a few counts were recorded for this clone. The CDR3 is CASSYSRPGTEAFF. The DNA of the CDR3 is TGTGCCAGCAGTTACTCGCGTCCTGGTACTGAAGCTTTCTTT. The chain recombines TRBV6-6 with TRBJ1-1; unclear D gene. The CDR3 consists of 14 residues. Germline V gives CDR1 MNHNY, CDR2 SVGAGI (reference sequence). V shed 0 bases and J shed 5 bases, with 10 bases lying between them.

This chain uses TRBV7-2 with TRBJ2-1; D is unclear. The V end was cut by 2 bases, the J end by 9 bases, with 11 bases between. CDR3 size: 13 residues. Germline V gives CDR1 SGHTA, CDR2 FQGNSA. The chain's CDR3 is CASSLPPEAEQFF. DNA for the CDR3: TGTGCCAGCAGCTTACCTCCAGAGGCTGAGCAGTTCTTC. Filled out from reference TRBV7-2 and TRBJ2-1, the complete variable domain reads GAGVSQSPSNKVTEKGKDVELRCDPISGHTALYWYRQSLGQGLEFLIYFQGNSAPDKSGLPSDRFSAERTGGSVSTLTIQRTQQEDSAVYLCASSLPPEAEQFFGPGTRLTVL.

The rearrangement joins TRBV23-1 to TRBJ2-2, with D tentatively TRBD1 (5 bases). TRBV23-1 qualifies as an ORF whose function is uncertain. Trimming shortened V by 0 bases and J by 13 bases, and 12 bases separated the two germline ends. The CDR3 length is 13 residues. The CDR3 protein is CASSQSRVWVLFF. The CDR3 coding sequence is TGCGCCAGCAGTCAATCCAGGGTTTGGGTGCTGTTTTTT.

The chain joins TRBV6-5 to TRBJ1-3, with D unresolved. The CDR3 runs 15 residues. Trimming removed 6 bases from V and 0 bases from J, with 12 bases in between. Germline CDR1 reads MNHEY; CDR2 reads SVGAGI. The CDR3 is CASSPGEPSGNTIYF. Here the CDR3 DNA reads TGTGCCAGCAGCCCCGGAGAGCCCTCTGGAAACACCATATATTTT.

This clone was observed a single time. The chain carries TRBV4-2 and TRBJ2-3; D may be TRBD1 (6 bases). Trimming removed 0 bases from V and 2 bases from J, with 15 bases in between. In germline, CDR1 is LGHNA, CDR2 YNFKEQ. This CDR3 is 17 amino acids long. CDR3: CASSQDSPGATTDTQYF. CDR3 in DNA: TGTGCCAGCAGCCAAGATTCGCCAGGGGCTACCACAGATACGCAGTATTTT.

The V call is TRBV6-4, the J call TRBJ2-1, with 14 bases lining up with TRBD2. The CDR3 runs to 15 residues. Germline V gene sequence: CDR1 MRHNA, CDR2 SNTAGT. The V and J ends lost 5 bases and 5 bases, in that order; junction bases with no gene match: 2. For the CDR3, the DNA is TGTGCCAGCAGTCGACTAGCGGGGGGGAACAATGAGCAGTTCTTC. It specifies CASSRLAGGNNEQFF.

This clone was observed once. The chain carries TRBV2 and TRBJ1-1, with 7 bases aligning to TRBD1. The germline CDR1 and CDR2 sequences are SNHLY and FYNNEI. This CDR3 spans 15 amino acids. The ends lost 7 bases at V and 1 base at J; junction bases unmatched: 9. CDR3: CASNLVRDRNTEAFF. The CDR3 DNA sequence: TGTGCCAGCAACCTCGTCCGGGACAGGAACACTGAAGCTTTCTTT. The whole variable domain, filled in from reference TRBV2 and TRBJ1-1, reads EPEVTQTPSHQVTQMGQEVILRCVPISNHLYFYWYRQILGQKVEFLVSFYNNEISEKSEIFDDQFSVERPDGSNFTLKIRSTKLEDSAMYFCASNLVRDRNTEAFFGQGTRLTVV.

The V and J genes are TRBV9 and TRBJ1-1; D is possibly TRBD1 (5 bases). Trimming shortened V by 3 bases and J by 6 bases, and 15 bases separated the two germline ends. The CDR3 contains 14 residues. The germline gives CDR1 SGDLS, CDR2 YYNGEE. The CDR3, as DNA: TGTGCCAGCAGCGATAGGATGGGGCCCGCTGAAGCTTTCTTT. The encoded protein is CASSDRMGPAEAFF. Filled out from reference TRBV9 and TRBJ1-1, the complete variable domain reads DSGVTQTPKHLITATGQRVTLRCSPRSGDLSVYWYQQSLDQGLQFLIQYYNGEERAKGNILERFSAQQFPDLHSELNLSSLELGDSALYFCASSDRMGPAEAFFGQGTRLTVV.